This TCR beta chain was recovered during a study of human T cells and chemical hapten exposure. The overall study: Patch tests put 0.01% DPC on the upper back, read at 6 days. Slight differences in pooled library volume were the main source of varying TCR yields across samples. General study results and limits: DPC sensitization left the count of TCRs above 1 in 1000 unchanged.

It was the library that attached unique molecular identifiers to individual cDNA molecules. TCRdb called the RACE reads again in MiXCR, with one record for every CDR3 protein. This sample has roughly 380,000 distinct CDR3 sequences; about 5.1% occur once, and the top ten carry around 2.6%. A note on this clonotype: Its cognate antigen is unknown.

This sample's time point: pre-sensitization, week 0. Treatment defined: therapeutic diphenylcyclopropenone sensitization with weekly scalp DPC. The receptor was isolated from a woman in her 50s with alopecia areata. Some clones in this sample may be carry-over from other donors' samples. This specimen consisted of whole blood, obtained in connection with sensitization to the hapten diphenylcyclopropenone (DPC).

Here the CDR3 reads CSVAAASGRTDTQYF. Here the CDR3 DNA reads TGCAGCGTTGCAGCCGCTAGCGGGAGGACAGATACGCAGTATTTT. The J gene is TRBJ2-3, the V gene TRBV29-1; 11 bases map to TRBD2. Trimming cost V 4 bases and J 3 bases; bases outside gene matches: 6. The CDR3 spans 15 residues. The germline V gene has CDR1 SQVTM and CDR2 ANQGSEA.